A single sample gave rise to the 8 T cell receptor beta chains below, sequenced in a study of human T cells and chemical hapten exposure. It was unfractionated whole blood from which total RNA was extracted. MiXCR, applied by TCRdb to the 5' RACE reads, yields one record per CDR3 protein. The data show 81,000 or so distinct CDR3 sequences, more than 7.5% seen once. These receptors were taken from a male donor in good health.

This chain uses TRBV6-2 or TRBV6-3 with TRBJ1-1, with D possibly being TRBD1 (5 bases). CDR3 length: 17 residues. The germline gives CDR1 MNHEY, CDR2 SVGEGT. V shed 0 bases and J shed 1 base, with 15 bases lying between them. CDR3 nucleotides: TGTGCCAGCAGTTACTCGATCCTGGGCGGACAGAACACTGAAGCTTTCTTT. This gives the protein CASSYSILGGQNTEAFF.

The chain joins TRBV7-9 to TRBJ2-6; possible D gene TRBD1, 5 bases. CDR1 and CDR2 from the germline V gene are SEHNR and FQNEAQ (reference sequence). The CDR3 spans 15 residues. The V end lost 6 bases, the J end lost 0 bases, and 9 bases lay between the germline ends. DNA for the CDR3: TGTGCCAGCAGTTTCAGGGTCTCTGGGGCCAACGTCCTGACTTTC. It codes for CASSFRVSGANVLTF.

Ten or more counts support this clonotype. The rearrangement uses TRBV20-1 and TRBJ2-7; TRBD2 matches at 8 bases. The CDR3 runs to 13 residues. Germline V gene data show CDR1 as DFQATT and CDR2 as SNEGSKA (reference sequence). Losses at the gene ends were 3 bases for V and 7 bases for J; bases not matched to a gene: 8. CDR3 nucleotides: TGCAGTGCTAGGCCGGGACTAGACGTGGAGCAGTACTTC. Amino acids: CSARPGLDVEQYF.

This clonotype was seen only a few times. CDR3 DNA: TGTGCCAGCAGTGGTTTCGGGACTAGCGGATACGAGCAGTACTTC. Residues: CASSGFGTSGYEQYF. This chain uses TRBV6-2 or TRBV6-3 with TRBJ2-7, with 11 bases aligning to TRBD2. The CDR3 spans 15 residues. Germline loops: CDR1 MNHEY, CDR2 SVGEGT. Unmatched junction bases numbered 7, after V lost 5 bases and J lost 4 bases.

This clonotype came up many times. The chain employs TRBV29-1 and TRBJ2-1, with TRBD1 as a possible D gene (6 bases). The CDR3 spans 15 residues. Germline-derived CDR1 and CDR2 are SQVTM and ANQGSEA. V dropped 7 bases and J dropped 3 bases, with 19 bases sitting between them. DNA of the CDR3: TGCAGCGCGCTAATCCGGGACAAGAGCTACAATGAGCAGTTCTTC. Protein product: CSALIRDKSYNEQFF.

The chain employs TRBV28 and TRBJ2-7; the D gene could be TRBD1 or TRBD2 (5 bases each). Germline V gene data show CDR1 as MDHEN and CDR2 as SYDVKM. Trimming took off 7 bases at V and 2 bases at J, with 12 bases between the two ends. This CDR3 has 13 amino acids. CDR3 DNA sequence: TGTGCCAGCATGCGAGTGGGACCCTACGAGCAGTACTTC. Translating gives CASMRVGPYEQYF.

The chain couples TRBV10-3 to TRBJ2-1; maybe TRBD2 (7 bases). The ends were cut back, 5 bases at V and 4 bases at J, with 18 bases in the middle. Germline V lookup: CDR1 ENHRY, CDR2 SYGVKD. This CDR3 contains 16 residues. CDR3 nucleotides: TGTGCCATCAGTCCCGGTGGGGGGGGCGGTTACAATGAGCAGTTCTTC. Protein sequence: CAISPGGGGGYNEQFF.

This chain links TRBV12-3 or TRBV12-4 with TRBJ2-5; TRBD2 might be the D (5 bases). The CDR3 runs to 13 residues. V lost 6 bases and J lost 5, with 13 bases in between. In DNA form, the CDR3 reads TGTGCCAGCAGGAGATCAACGGGGGAGACCCAGTACTTC. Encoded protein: CASRRSTGETQYF.